The clone carrying this T cell receptor (beta chain) was seen only a few times. What it binds is unknown. The junction and the germline gene differ at one end; a read error may be behind it. Every donor gave 8 to 10 milliliters of peripheral blood. The entry originates in a study of blood T cells in healthy people across ages. Study results and caveats: Measured against age, TCR beta diversity per million T cells decreased in a roughly linear manner. The percentage of naive T cells correlated strongly with TCR beta diversity.

Together with a sample-barcoded 5' primer, a J-beta primer mix was included in a second PCR lasting about 7 to 11 cycles. Sequencing of every sample gave 2.5 million or more CDR3-containing paired-end reads. TCRdb re-analysed the 5' RACE reads in MiXCR, keeping a single row per CDR3 protein. The sample records some 1.5 million distinct CDR3 sequences, approximately 30% being singletons. Per germline, CDR1 SGHTA and CDR2 FQGNSA. The CDR3 length is 14 residues. The chain has TRBV7-2 and TRBJ2-3, with no clear D. The TCR comes from a woman in her 30s in good health. The sequencing sample was made of blood. The CDR3, as DNA: TGTGCCAGCAGCTTAGCGGAAGCCACAAATACGCAGTATTTT. It codes for CASSLAEATNTQYF.